The 32 T cell receptor beta chains presented below share a single source sample, sequenced in a study of shared clonotypes between healthy human individuals. The repertoire was sequenced with immunoSEQ multiplex PCR; TCRdb's copy has only in-frame clones and lacks some. This table holds about 1.1 million clones, approximately 78% found once. Sequencing was performed on memory CD4+ T cells from PBMCs. Subset of the sample: CD45RA-negative fraction. These receptor sequences come from a man aged 18 to 29 in good health. Some clones in this sample may be carry-over from other donors' samples.

The CDR3 region has the DNA TGTGCCAGCAGCCCTCGCGGGACAGGGACCACTGAAGCTTTCTTT. Its translation is CASSPRGTGTTEAFF. This rearrangement joins TRBV28 to TRBJ1-1; 9 bases agree with TRBD1. J lost 4 bases, V lost 6 bases, and 9 bases had no gene match. In germline, CDR1 is MDHEN, CDR2 SYDVKM. The CDR3 consists of 15 residues.

This clone came up many times. V is TRBV2 and J is TRBJ1-5; D perhaps matches TRBD1 (5 bases). CDR3 length equals 14 residues. Germline CDR1 SNHLY, CDR2 FYNNEI. Trimming removed 3 bases from V and 4 bases from J, with 10 bases in between. The CDR3 bases are TGTGCCAGCAGTGAGACAGCGGGGAATCAGCCCCAGCATTTT. It encodes CASSETAGNQPQHF.

J is TRBJ2-7 and V is TRBV7-2; D is undetermined. Between the trimmed V and J ends, which lost 4 bases and 0 bases, there was a span of 7 bases. CDR3 length: 13 residues. Germline CDR1 is SGHTA and CDR2 is FQGNSA. DNA for the CDR3: TGTGCCAGCAGCTCGGGCGTCTCCTACGAGCAGTACTTC. This codes for CASSSGVSYEQYF.

This chain connects TRBV7-3 to TRBJ1-5; D not resolved. V shed 2 bases and J shed 7 bases, with 21 bases lying between them. Germline assignment: CDR1 SGHTA and CDR2 FQGTGA. The CDR3 loop spans 17 amino acids. CDR3 in amino acids: CASSLAGRALGRQPQHF. DNA for the CDR3: TGTGCCAGCAGCTTAGCGGGCCGGGCCCTAGGGCGACAGCCCCAGCATTTT.

Only a few counts were recorded for this clone. V usage is TRBV30 and J usage is TRBJ1-2; D not resolved. Germline CDR1 GTSNPN, CDR2 SVGIG (reference sequence). V lost 2 bases, J lost 4 bases, and 8 bases lay in between. This CDR3 has 12 residues. DNA for the CDR3: TGTGCCTGGAGTCTTCCGCGCTATGGCTACACCTTC. This gives the protein CAWSLPRYGYTF.

J is TRBJ2-7 and V is TRBV6-6; TRBD2 agrees at 8 bases. The CDR3 sequence is 13 residues long. CDR1 and CDR2 from the germline V gene are MNHNY and SVGAGI (reference sequence). The J segment lost 1 base and the V segment lost 5 bases, leaving 1 base of the junction unmatched. CDR3 in amino acids: CASSVAGSYEQYF. The DNA of the CDR3 is TGTGCCAGCAGTGTAGCGGGGTCCTACGAGCAGTACTTC.

This chain joins TRBV11-2 and TRBJ1-2; possibly TRBD1 for D (5 bases). Germline lookup yields CDR1 SGHAT and CDR2 FQNNGV. V was trimmed by 2 bases and J by 0 bases, leaving 10 bases between them. The CDR3 extends over 15 amino acids. CDR3 loop: CASSLLGVANYGYTF. DNA of the CDR3: TGTGCCAGCAGCTTATTAGGGGTCGCTAACTATGGCTACACCTTC.

Of note for this clone: Different DNA sequences within this sample yield the same CDR3. This chain uses TRBV2 with TRBJ2-5; 10 bases line up with TRBD1. This CDR3 spans 12 amino acids. Unmatched junction bases numbered 0, after V lost 6 bases and J lost 5 bases. In germline, CDR1 is SNHLY, CDR2 FYNNEI. CDR3 sequence (DNA): TGTGCCAGCAGGACAGGGGGCGAGACCCAGTACTTC. It codes for CASRTGGETQYF.

The chain has TRBV28 and TRBJ1-4, with D uncertain. The CDR3 sequence is 12 residues long. Germline assignment: CDR1 MDHEN and CDR2 SYDVKM. Trimming took 6 bases from V and 12 from J, leaving 14 bases between them. CDR3 sequence (DNA): TGTGCCAGCAGCCCCCGGCAGCATGAACTGTTTTTT. This codes for CASSPRQHELFF.

V is TRBV19 and J is TRBJ2-3; 8 bases fit TRBD2. Germline CDR1 LNHDA, CDR2 SQIVND (reference sequence). Germline trimming cut 3 bases from V and 4 bases from J; bases unmatched to any gene: 3. The CDR3 has 14 residues. CDR3 DNA sequence: TGTGCCAGTAGTATTGTCGGGAGGGCAGATACGCAGTATTTT. Protein sequence: CASSIVGRADTQYF.

This clone was counted a few times. CDR3 region: CASSFTSGSSYEQYF. The DNA of the CDR3 is TGTGCCAGCAGCTTTACTAGCGGGAGTTCCTACGAGCAGTACTTC. The V call is TRBV5-5, the J call TRBJ2-7, with 11 nucleotides matching TRBD2. The trim removed 2 bases at V and 1 base at J, leaving 2 bases unmatched. CDR1 and CDR2 from the germline V gene are SGHKS and YYEKEE (reference sequence). There are 15 residues in the CDR3.

A remark on this clone: Within the sample, other DNA sequences also encode this same CDR3. The chain has TRBV7-2 and TRBJ1-2, with D unclear. Germline V gene lookup returns CDR1 SGHTA and CDR2 FQGNSA. The CDR3 runs to 12 residues. V lost 2 bases, J lost 1 base, and 2 bases lay in between. This CDR3 reads CASSLINYGYTF. The CDR3 DNA reads TGTGCCAGCAGCTTAATTAACTATGGCTACACCTTC.

The chain links TRBV6-5 to TRBJ1-4; D remains ambiguous. The V gene's germline CDR1 is MNHEY and CDR2 SVGAGI. The CDR3 contains 16 residues. The V and J ends lost 3 bases and 0 bases respectively, with 11 bases between them. CDR3 in amino acids: CASSYRHQATNEKLFF. CDR3 DNA sequence: TGTGCCAGCAGTTATCGACACCAAGCAACTAATGAAAAACTGTTTTTT.

The chain recombines TRBV27 with TRBJ2-4; D perhaps matches TRBD2 (6 bases). Germline CDR1 MNHEY, CDR2 SMNVEV (reference sequence). Trimming left V 2 bases short and J 8 bases short, with 13 bases between. The CDR3 sequence is 14 residues long. The CDR3: CASSLGGWEDIQYF. In DNA form, the CDR3 reads TGTGCCAGCAGTTTAGGGGGGTGGGAGGACATTCAGTACTTC.

This clone appeared a single time. CDR3 DNA sequence: TGCGCCAGCAGCCCTGAGGGGGGGTTCGCCTACGAGCAGTACTTC. Its translation: CASSPEGGFAYEQYF. The chain joins TRBV5-1 to TRBJ2-7, with TRBD2 as a possible D gene (7 bases). The germline V gene encodes CDR1 SGHRS and CDR2 YFSETQ. The V and J ends lost 4 bases and 2 bases respectively, with 16 bases between them. CDR3 length: 15 residues.

The chain has TRBV16 and TRBJ1-1; D ambiguous. V lost 4 bases, J lost 5 bases, and 8 bases lay in between. The CDR3 totals 12 residues. CDR1 is KGHSY and CDR2 is FQNENV in the germline V gene. The CDR3 coding sequence is TGTGCCAGCAGCCTCTTTGTTACTGAAGCTTTCTTT. Its protein product is CASSLFVTEAFF.

This clone was seen at least ten times. The chain links TRBV28 to TRBJ1-2, with 9 bases fitting TRBD1. The germline CDR1 and CDR2 sequences are MDHEN and SYDVKM. The CDR3 is 14 residues long. V was clipped by 2 bases and J by 4 bases; unmatched bases: 2. CDR3 region: CASSLTGGPYGYTF. Here the CDR3 DNA reads TGTGCCAGCAGTTTAACAGGGGGCCCCTATGGCTACACCTTC.

The chain uses TRBV5-4 and TRBJ2-3; TRBD1 agrees at 8 bases. V trimming: 1 base; J trimming: 0 bases; junction bases outside the gene matches: 4. The V gene's germline CDR1 is SGHNT and CDR2 YYREEE (reference sequence). The CDR3 is 16 residues long. CDR3 nucleotide sequence: TGTGCCAGCAGCTTGCCGGACAGGGTTAGCACAGATACGCAGTATTTT. This codes for CASSLPDRVSTDTQYF.

On this clone: Distinct nucleotide sequences in the sample also encode this CDR3. The rearrangement uses TRBV18 and TRBJ1-1; possible D gene TRBD1, 5 bases. In germline, CDR1 is KGHSH, CDR2 LQKENI. CDR3 size: 13 residues. Trimming removed 3 bases from V and 6 bases from J, with 11 bases in between. The CDR3 nucleotides are TGTGCCAGCTCACCCGGGACGGGCTCTGAAGCTTTCTTT. Its protein is CASSPGTGSEAFF.

The chain combines TRBV10-3 with TRBJ2-7, with D perhaps TRBD1 (5 bases). Trimming pared 0 bases from V and 5 bases from J, leaving 8 bases between. Germline V CDR1 and CDR2: ENHRY, SYGVKD. CDR3 size: 13 residues. This CDR3 reads CAISESGLHEQYF. The CDR3 DNA reads TGTGCCATCAGTGAGTCGGGGCTCCACGAGCAGTACTTC.

The chain has TRBV25-1 and TRBJ2-2; maybe TRBD2 (6 bases). CDR3 length: 14 amino acids. Trimming took off 6 bases at V and 5 bases at J, with 13 bases between the two ends. In germline, CDR1 is MGHDK, CDR2 SYGVNS. The CDR3: CASRRLAETGELFF. The DNA for the CDR3 is TGTGCCAGCAGGAGATTAGCGGAAACCGGGGAGCTGTTTTTT. The full variable domain, its missing parts supplied by reference TRBV25-1 and TRBJ2-2, is EADIYQTPRYLVIGTGKKITLECSQTMGHDKMYWYQQDPGMELHLIHYSYGVNSTEKGDLSSESTVSRIRTEHFPLTLESARPSHTSQYLCASRRLAETGELFFGEGSRLTVL.

The chain recombines TRBV5-1 with TRBJ2-5; D tentatively fits TRBD1 or TRBD2 (6 bases each). Trimming shortened V by 2 bases and J by 5 bases, and 13 bases separated the two germline ends. In germline, CDR1 is SGHRS, CDR2 YFSETQ. The CDR3 is 14 amino acids. The CDR3 spells CASSFGGADETQYF. Written as DNA, the CDR3 is TGCGCCAGCAGCTTCGGGGGCGCGGATGAGACCCAGTACTTC.

This clone was counted ten times or more. This specimen includes other DNA sequences encoding the same CDR3. The chain couples TRBV5-1 to TRBJ2-5, with D possibly matching TRBD1 (5 bases). The germline V and J ends were trimmed by 4 bases and 3 bases, with 13 bases remaining between them. This CDR3 region has 14 residues. CDR1 and CDR2 from the germline V gene are SGHRS and YFSETQ. CDR3 nucleotides: TGCGCCAGCAGCCCACGGACACGGGAAGAGACCCAGTACTTC. Protein sequence: CASSPRTREETQYF. Full variable domain (missing parts from reference TRBV5-1 and TRBJ2-5): KAGVTQTPRYLIKTRGQQVTLSCSPISGHRSVSWYQQTPGQGLQFLFEYFSETQRNKGNFPGRFSGRQFSNSRSEMNVSTLELGDSALYLCASSPRTREETQYFGPGTRLLVL.

This chain links TRBV7-2 with TRBJ1-2, with 9 bases matching TRBD1. Looked up from germline, CDR1 is SGHTA and CDR2 is FQGNSA. Trimming at V came to 4 bases and at J to 4 bases, leaving 10 bases not matched to a gene. The CDR3 has 16 residues. The DNA for the CDR3 is TGTGCCAGCAGCTCCAGGACAGGGGCGCTTGGCTATGGCTACACCTTC. This translates into CASSSRTGALGYGYTF.

Points on this clone: Other DNA sequences within the sample encode an identical CDR3. The chain joins TRBV19 to TRBJ2-5; D is ambiguous. This CDR3 comprises 13 residues. Per the germline V gene, CDR1 is LNHDA and CDR2 is SQIVND (reference sequence). Between the trimmed V and J ends, which lost 2 bases and 2 bases, there was a span of 6 bases. This CDR3 is CASSIRQQETQYF. CDR3 DNA: TGTGCCAGTAGTATAAGGCAGCAAGAGACCCAGTACTTC.

This chain connects TRBV12-5 to TRBJ2-3; 10 positions match TRBD2. This CDR3 has 14 residues. Germline V gene data show CDR1 as LGHNT and CDR2 as FRNRAP. The junction had 4 bases not matched to a gene; V was cut back by 6 bases and J by 4 bases. The CDR3: CASGPSGSADTQYF. The CDR3 DNA is TGTGCTAGTGGCCCTAGCGGGAGCGCAGATACGCAGTATTTT.

The J gene is TRBJ2-5, the V gene TRBV7-9; TRBD2 matches at 9 bases. The CDR3 extends over 17 amino acids. After removal of 4 bases from V and 4 bases from J, the junction contained 13 bases not matched to a gene. From germline, CDR1 is SEHNR and CDR2 FQNEAQ (reference sequence). CDR3 coding DNA: TGTGCCAGCAGCTGGACGACTAAAGCGGGAGGAGGAGAGACCCAGTACTTC. As protein: CASSWTTKAGGGETQYF.

This clone was detected a few times. Distinct nucleotide sequences in the sample also encode this CDR3. V is TRBV28 and J is TRBJ1-1; maybe TRBD1 (6 bases). V dropped 4 bases and J dropped 4 bases, with 13 bases sitting between them. This CDR3 comprises 14 residues. Germline CDR1 and CDR2: MDHEN and SYDVKM. The CDR3 region has the DNA TGTGCCAGCAGTTCCCCAGGGGAGGGCACTGAAGCTTTCTTT. The encoded protein is CASSSPGEGTEAFF.

CDR3 DNA sequence: TGTGCCAGCAGCCCTCGGACAGGGGCCATCTACGAGCAGTACTTC. Encoded protein: CASSPRTGAIYEQYF. The J gene is TRBJ2-7, the V gene TRBV7-9; 9 nucleotides line up with TRBD1. The CDR3 has 15 residues. The germline V gene has CDR1 SEHNR and CDR2 FQNEAQ (reference sequence). V shed 5 bases and J 3 bases; nucleotides not matched to a gene: 8.

The rearrangement uses TRBV7-2 and TRBJ1-5; possible D gene TRBD1, 6 bases. The CDR3 totals 15 residues. Per the germline V gene, CDR1 is SGHTA and CDR2 is FQGNSA. Trimming cost V 3 bases and J 5 bases, with 14 bases left between them. The CDR3 coding sequence is TGTGCCAGCAGCTTTAGCGGACAGCTCCATCAGCCCCAGCATTTT. Translating gives CASSFSGQLHQPQHF.

This chain uses TRBV6-5 with TRBJ1-3; TRBD1 is a possible D gene (5 bases). V was clipped by 6 bases and J by 2 bases, with 14 bases between them. This CDR3 contains 15 residues. The germline gives CDR1 MNHEY, CDR2 SVGAGI. The DNA of the CDR3 is TGTGCCAGCAGCTATGGAGTGGGGGCTGGAAACACCATATATTTT. This encodes CASSYGVGAGNTIYF.

The chain carries TRBV6-1 and TRBJ1-1; D ambiguous. Germline V lookup: CDR1 MNHNS, CDR2 SASEGT. The germline V and J ends were trimmed by 7 bases and 5 bases, with 8 bases remaining between them. CDR3 length: 11 residues. The CDR3, as DNA: TGTGCCAGCAACGTCAGGACTGAAGCTTTCTTT. It specifies CASNVRTEAFF.